This T cell receptor (beta chain) is from a study of type 1 regulatory T cells. Study at large: This in vitro CD4 product, T-allo10, is enriched for Tr1 cells and alloantigen-specific. Study findings and constraints: Type 1 regulatory T cells had a more restricted TCR repertoire than non-type 1 regulatory T cells.

CDR3 length: 15 amino acids. Trimming took 2 bases from V and 2 from J; bases not matched to a gene: 3. TCRdb re-derived calls from the reads in MiXCR, one entry per CDR3 protein. The table records roughly 65,000 distinct CDR3 sequences, around 49% of them present only once. This clonotype has just a few counts. Its antigen is undetermined. The chain uses TRBV12-3 or TRBV12-4 and TRBJ2-5; 9 bases are a match to TRBD2. The receptor was derived from a human donor in good health. The sample consisted of cultured non-Tr1 T cells, either the whole culture or a sorted T cell fraction (not recorded which). The CDR3 is CASSLLAGPQETQYF. CDR3 nucleotides: TGTGCCAGCAGTTTACTAGCGGGGCCGCAAGAGACCCAGTACTTC.